Following are 32 T cell receptor beta chains from one sample sequenced in a study of T cell changes during pregnancy in multiple sclerosis. Clones were sequenced by immunoSEQ multiplex PCR, and TCRdb holds only the in-frame ones, with some missing. The sample holds tens of thousands of clones, 93% seen once. Sample: peripheral blood, taken after pregnancy. The receptors derive from a female donor with multiple sclerosis, enrolled in a pregnancy study.

This chain links TRBV2 with TRBJ1-2; D is possibly TRBD1 (5 bases). This CDR3 is built from 11 residues. Germline CDR1 is SNHLY and CDR2 is FYNNEI. The V end was cut by 6 bases, the J end by 4 bases, with 6 bases between. CDR3 in DNA: TGTGCCAGCAGGACAGTCTATGGCTACACCTTC. Its translation: CASRTVYGYTF.

This chain joins TRBV19 and TRBJ2-7; TRBD2 agrees at 13 bases. From germline, CDR1 is LNHDA and CDR2 SQIVND (reference sequence). The CDR3 length is 15 residues. V lost 5 bases, J lost 3 bases, and 4 bases stayed unmatched. The CDR3 sequence: CASSPRTSGSYEQYF. The CDR3 DNA sequence: TGTGCCAGTAGTCCCCGGACTAGCGGGAGCTACGAGCAGTACTTC. Combining the CDR3 with reference TRBV19 and TRBJ2-7 gives the whole variable domain DGGITQSPKYLFRKEGQNVTLSCEQNLNHDAMYWYRQDPGQGLRLIYYSQIVNDFQKGDIAEGYSVSREKKESFPLTVTSAQKNPTAFYLCASSPRTSGSYEQYFGPGTRLTVT.

This rearrangement joins TRBV7-3 to TRBJ2-6; 8 bases map to TRBD1. Trimming at V came to 0 bases and at J to 0 bases, leaving 7 bases not matched to a gene. The germline V gene encodes CDR1 SGHTA and CDR2 FQGTGA. This CDR3 is 19 amino acids long. DNA of the CDR3: TGTGCCAGCAGCTTAACCGGGGGACAGGAGTACTCTGGGGCCAACGTCCTGACTTTC. Translated: CASSLTGGQEYSGANVLTF.

The V and J genes are TRBV30 and TRBJ1-3, with D possibly being TRBD1 (5 bases). The CDR3 has 16 residues. Per the germline V gene, CDR1 is GTSNPN and CDR2 is SVGIG (reference sequence). V shed 3 bases and J shed 2 bases, with 17 bases lying between them. The CDR3 DNA is TGTGCCTGGAGCGATAAGGTCAGGGATCCTGGAAACACCATATATTTT. This codes for CAWSDKVRDPGNTIYF.

The V and J genes are TRBV1 and TRBJ2-1; TRBD2, the table's D call, lacks a check against the DNA. TRBV1 is marked as a pseudogene. The CDR3 totals 20 residues. CDR3: CTSSTIEREGGNFSYNEQFF. Written as DNA, the CDR3 is TGCACCAGCAGTACGATCGAGCGGGAGGGCGGGAACTTCTCCTACAATGAGCAGTTCTTC.

This clone was found a few times. V and J are TRBV4-2 and TRBJ2-1; possible D gene TRBD1, 6 bases. The V gene's germline CDR1 is LGHNA and CDR2 YNFKEQ. Deletions cut 0 bases from V and 4 bases from J, with 13 bases between. CDR3 size: 16 residues. CDR3 DNA sequence: TGTGCCAGCAGCCAAGATAGGGGGAGAGGGTACAATGAGCAGTTCTTC. Its translation: CASSQDRGRGYNEQFF.

The J gene is TRBJ2-7, the V gene TRBV30; 7 bases are a match to TRBD2. The CDR3 length is 13 residues. V was clipped by 0 bases and J by 1 base; unmatched bases: 0. Germline V gene data show CDR1 as GTSNPN and CDR2 as SVGIG (reference sequence). This chain's CDR3 is CAWSVGGSYEQYF. The CDR3 nucleotides are TGTGCCTGGAGTGTGGGGGGGTCCTACGAGCAGTACTTC. Full variable domain (missing parts from reference TRBV30 and TRBJ2-7): SQTIHQWPATLVQPVGSPLSLECTVEGTSNPNLYWYRQAAGRGLQLLFYSVGIGQISSEVPQNLSASRPQDRQFILSSKKLLLSDSGFYLCAWSVGGSYEQYFGPGTRLTVT.

The chain has TRBV2 and TRBJ2-2; D unresolved. Trimming took 6 bases from V and 5 from J, leaving 7 bases between them. CDR3 length equals 12 residues. Germline V CDR1 and CDR2: SNHLY, FYNNEI. DNA for the CDR3: TGTGCCAGCAGCGGGTGGACCGGGGAGCTGTTTTTT. Translating it yields CASSGWTGELFF. Drawing the rest from reference TRBV2 and TRBJ2-2, the complete variable domain is EPEVTQTPSHQVTQMGQEVILRCVPISNHLYFYWYRQILGQKVEFLVSFYNNEISEKSEIFDDQFSVERPDGSNFTLKIRSTKLEDSAMYFCASSGWTGELFFGEGSRLTVL.

The rearrangement joins TRBV4-1 to TRBJ1-2, with D unclear. The CDR3 consists of 16 residues. V gave up 0 bases and J gave up 3 bases, with 14 bases separating them. The germline gives CDR1 MGHRA, CDR2 YSYEKL. CDR3 in DNA: TGCGCCAGCAGCCAAGATGAGGTGGAAGACGACTATGGCTACACCTTC. Protein sequence: CASSQDEVEDDYGYTF.

This sequence joins TRBV5-8 and TRBJ2-4, with 9 bases identical to TRBD2. Germline V gene lookup returns CDR1 SGHTS and CDR2 YDEGEE. This CDR3 comprises 15 residues. V shed 5 bases, J shed 2 bases, and the junction held 5 bases outside the gene matches. DNA for the CDR3: TGTGCCAGCAGACGACTAGCGGTTTCCAAAAACATTCAGTACTTC. Translated, it gives CASRRLAVSKNIQYF.

In this sample, this clone turned up once. The chain links TRBV4-3 to TRBJ2-1; TRBD2 aligns across 8 bases. Germline V CDR1 and CDR2: LGHNA, YSLEER. The CDR3 extends over 17 amino acids. V lost 2 bases and J lost 0; bases outside the gene matches: 6. The CDR3 DNA follows: TGCGCCAGCAGCCAAACTCAGCGGGGGAGCTCCTACAATGAGCAGTTCTTC. Amino acid sequence: CASSQTQRGSSYNEQFF.

The rearrangement uses TRBV9 and TRBJ2-1; 12 bases match TRBD2. The CDR3 sequence is 14 residues long. V lost 0 bases and J lost 9; bases outside the gene matches: 1. Per the germline V gene, CDR1 is SGDLS and CDR2 is YYNGEE. In DNA, the CDR3 is TGTGCCAGCAGCGTAGTGACTAGCGGGGGTGAGCAGTTCTTC. This translates into CASSVVTSGGEQFF.

The chain uses TRBV4-1 and TRBJ1-2; TRBD1 matches 7 bases. Germline CDR1 is MGHRA and CDR2 is YSYEKL. J gave up 2 bases and V 6 bases, and 18 bases lay outside the gene matches. The CDR3 is made up of 18 amino acids. The CDR3 DNA sequence: TGCGCCAGCAGTCGACCTACCGCCGGGACAGCGAAGAACTATGGCTACACCTTC. Protein product: CASSRPTAGTAKNYGYTF.

The CDR3 region is CASSLEFSSYNEQFF. The CDR3 DNA sequence: TGCGCCAGCAGCTTGGAGTTTAGCTCCTACAATGAGCAGTTCTTC. The V and J genes are TRBV5-1 and TRBJ2-1; D is undetermined. The CDR3 totals 15 residues. Germline V gene sequence: CDR1 SGHRS, CDR2 YFSETQ. With 0 bases removed from V and 0 bases from J, the gap between germline ends came to 7 bases.

V is TRBV5-1 and J is TRBJ2-7; 11 bases are a match to TRBD2. The germline V gene has CDR1 SGHRS and CDR2 YFSETQ. The CDR3 is 15 amino acids. The V segment lost 5 bases and the J segment 3 bases; nucleotides outside the gene matches: 7. The CDR3 protein is CASRAGLADHYEQYF. CDR3 DNA sequence: TGCGCCAGCAGAGCGGGACTAGCGGATCACTACGAGCAGTACTTC. Complete variable domain (other parts from reference TRBV5-1 and TRBJ2-7): KAGVTQTPRYLIKTRGQQVTLSCSPISGHRSVSWYQQTPGQGLQFLFEYFSETQRNKGNFPGRFSGRQFSNSRSEMNVSTLELGDSALYLCASRAGLADHYEQYFGPGTRLTVT.

This chain uses TRBV2 with TRBJ2-4, with a tentative D call TRBD2 (6 bases). This CDR3 has 15 residues. CDR1 SNHLY and CDR2 FYNNEI come from the germline V gene. V lost 4 bases and J 6 bases, leaving 16 bases between the germline ends. As DNA, the CDR3 is TGTGCCAGCAGTGTTAGACGGCGGGATCTAAACATTCAGTACTTC. Translated: CASSVRRRDLNIQYF.

The gene calls are TRBV21-1 and TRBJ2-5; the D call TRBD1 from the table was never checked on the DNA. TRBV21-1 is assigned pseudogene status. The CDR3 is 13 amino acids. CDR3 sequence (DNA): TGTGCCAGCAGCAAACAGGGCTTGGAGACCCAGTACTTC. Amino acids: CASSKQGLETQYF.

This chain connects TRBV4-1 to TRBJ2-1, with TRBD2 identical over 10 bases. This CDR3 is 17 amino acids long. J was trimmed by 3 bases and V by 0 bases; bases with no gene match: 5. CDR1 and CDR2 (germline): MGHRA, YSYEKL. CDR3 coding DNA: TGCGCCAGCAGCCAAGATCAGGCTAGCGGGAGCTACAATGAGCAGTTCTTC. It encodes CASSQDQASGSYNEQFF.

The chain uses TRBV4-1 and TRBJ2-3; a possible D gene is TRBD2 (5 bases). V lost 4 bases to trimming and J lost 0 bases, with 14 bases between them. There are 16 residues in the CDR3. Looked up from germline, CDR1 is MGHRA and CDR2 is YSYEKL. The DNA for the CDR3 is TGCGCCAGCAGCCGCCCTGGGGAGCCTAGCACAGATACGCAGTATTTT. Translation gives CASSRPGEPSTDTQYF.

V is TRBV27 and J is TRBJ2-7; TRBD1 aligns across 8 bases. This CDR3 is built from 17 residues. The J segment lost 2 bases and the V segment lost 1 base, leaving 10 bases of the junction unmatched. Germline lookup yields CDR1 MNHEY and CDR2 SMNVEV (reference sequence). CDR3 region: CASSLFGTGLGTYEQYF. The CDR3 DNA sequence: TGTGCCAGCAGTTTATTTGGGACAGGCCTAGGAACCTACGAGCAGTACTTC.

The chain joins TRBV18 to TRBJ2-1; 7 bases are a match to TRBD1. Germline CDR1 is KGHSH and CDR2 is LQKENI. The J segment lost 10 bases and the V segment lost 3 bases, leaving 12 bases of the junction unmatched. This CDR3 comprises 15 residues. CDR3: CASSPPGTAMGEQFF. The CDR3 bases are TGTGCCAGCTCACCTCCCGGGACAGCCATGGGGGAGCAGTTCTTC. Based on the CDR3 plus reference TRBV18 and TRBJ2-1, the full variable domain is NAGVMQNPRHLVRRRGQEARLRCSPMKGHSHVYWYRQLPEEGLKFMVYLQKENIIDESGMPKERFSAEFPKEGPSILRIQQVVRGDSAAYFCASSPPGTAMGEQFFGPGTRLTVL.

The rearrangement joins TRBV4-1 to TRBJ2-1, with 10 bases that match TRBD2. CDR1 MGHRA and CDR2 YSYEKL come from the germline V gene. Unmatched junction bases numbered 10, after V lost 6 bases and J lost 8 bases. The CDR3 covers 15 residues. CDR3 region: CASRRLAGVLDEQFF. The CDR3 nucleotides read TGCGCCAGCAGACGCCTAGCGGGAGTCCTCGATGAGCAGTTCTTC.

The chain uses TRBV28 and TRBJ1-1, with D possibly being TRBD1 (6 bases). The CDR3 is 14 residues long. The V end was cut by 3 bases, the J end by 4 bases, with 12 bases between. Germline values: CDR1 MDHEN, CDR2 SYDVKM. Here the CDR3 reads CASSFQAGATEAFF. The CDR3, as DNA: TGTGCCAGCAGTTTTCAGGCAGGGGCCACTGAAGCTTTCTTT.

The chain has TRBV2 and TRBJ1-2; a weak D match, TRBD1 (5 bases). CDR3 length: 13 amino acids. Germline V gene lookup returns CDR1 SNHLY and CDR2 FYNNEI. V lost 4 bases to trimming and J lost 2 bases, with 8 bases between them. The CDR3 sequence is CASSARTNYGYTF. For the CDR3, the DNA is TGTGCCAGCAGTGCTAGGACAAACTATGGCTACACCTTC.

The chain joins TRBV13 to TRBJ2-7, with D perhaps matching TRBD2 (6 bases). Trimming shortened V by 5 bases and J by 4 bases, and 21 bases separated the two germline ends. Germline lookup yields CDR1 PRHDT and CDR2 FYEKMQ (reference sequence). There are 16 residues in the CDR3. CDR3 nucleotide sequence: TGTGCCAGCAGCCTAACCGGCGGGACTCGAAGTTACGAGCAGTACTTC. This gives the protein CASSLTGGTRSYEQYF.

The chain uses TRBV19 and TRBJ1-2; D call uncertain. Looked up from germline, CDR1 is LNHDA and CDR2 is SQIVND (reference sequence). The V end lost 0 bases, the J end lost 4 bases, and 6 bases lay between the germline ends. The CDR3 runs 13 residues. CDR3 amino acids: CASSIDRLYGYTF. The CDR3 coding sequence is TGTGCCAGTAGTATAGACAGGCTCTATGGCTACACCTTC.

The chain is built from TRBV19 and TRBJ1-5; TRBD1 agrees at 9 bases. The germline CDR1 and CDR2 sequences are LNHDA and SQIVND (reference sequence). The CDR3 contains 16 residues. J gave up 6 bases and V 2 bases, and 8 bases lay outside the gene matches. CDR3: CASSIQSQGAGQPQHF. Written as DNA, the CDR3 is TGTGCCAGTAGTATACAATCACAGGGGGCAGGTCAGCCCCAGCATTTT.

This clone was observed a handful of times. The genes are TRBV7-9 and TRBJ1-5; the match to TRBD1 covers 8 bases. J gave up 5 bases and V 6 bases, and 3 bases lay outside the gene matches. This CDR3 has 13 residues. CDR1 is SEHNR and CDR2 is FQNEAQ in the germline V gene (reference sequence). The CDR3 loop reads CASSPQGDQPQHF. In nucleotides, the CDR3 is TGTGCCAGCAGTCCACAGGGGGATCAGCCCCAGCATTTT.

The chain has TRBV12-5 and TRBJ2-7, with 8 bases lining up with TRBD1. Losses at the gene ends were 6 bases for V and 1 base for J; bases not matched to a gene: 2. The length of the CDR3 is 13 residues. Germline CDR1 and CDR2: LGHNT and FRNRAP. The CDR3 nucleotides are TGTGCTAGTGGCTGGACAGGGTCCTACGAGCAGTACTTC. This translates into CASGWTGSYEQYF.

The V and J genes are TRBV30 and TRBJ2-3, with D unresolved. CDR3 length: 15 amino acids. The V end lost 0 bases, the J end lost 2 bases, and 12 bases lay between the germline ends. Germline V gene lookup returns CDR1 GTSNPN and CDR2 SVGIG (reference sequence). The CDR3 loop reads CAWSVAVVNTDTQYF. The CDR3 region has the DNA TGTGCCTGGAGTGTCGCAGTGGTGAACACAGATACGCAGTATTTT.

The J gene is TRBJ1-2, the V gene TRBV5-4; 9 nucleotides agree with TRBD1. In germline, CDR1 is SGHNT, CDR2 YYREEE (reference sequence). Losses at the gene ends were 1 base for V and 4 bases for J; bases not matched to a gene: 5. The CDR3 has 15 residues. The DNA for the CDR3 is TGTGCCAGCAGCTTGTCTACAGGGGGCGGCTATGGCTACACCTTC. It yields the protein CASSLSTGGGYGYTF.

The V call is TRBV19, the J call TRBJ2-1; 7 bases are a match to TRBD2. V gave up 3 bases and J gave up 6 bases; unmatched junction bases: 8. This CDR3 spans 15 amino acids. The germline gives CDR1 LNHDA, CDR2 SQIVND (reference sequence). CDR3 sequence: CASSIFGGSFNEQFF. DNA of the CDR3: TGTGCCAGTAGTATTTTCGGCGGGAGTTTCAATGAGCAGTTCTTC.